Shown below are 31 T cell receptor beta chains from a single sample sequenced in a study of shared clonotypes between healthy human individuals. Assay used: immunoSEQ multiplex PCR; TCRdb lists only in-frame clones, some missing. The data contain about half a million clones, 81% of them singletons. Specimen: PBMCs. The receptors originated from a woman in her thirties or forties in good health. Some clones in this sample may be carry-over from other donors' samples.

In this sample, this clone turned up a few times. The V and J genes are TRBV5-6 and TRBJ1-1; D may be TRBD1 (6 bases). The CDR3 sequence is 13 residues long. Germline V CDR1 and CDR2: SGHDT, YYEEEE. V gave up 7 bases and J gave up 5 bases, with 15 bases separating them. The DNA for the CDR3 is TGTGCCAGCCAGCAGGGGCTCAGGACTGAAGCTTTCTTT. Translating gives CASQQGLRTEAFF.

As for this clone: A clone one base away is much larger, so this may be a read error. The same CDR3 can be traced to other DNA sequences in this sample. This chain connects TRBV7-9 to TRBJ2-5; D is undetermined. The V gene lost 0 bases and the J gene lost 5 bases, with 1 base spanning the gap. Per germline, CDR1 SEHNR and CDR2 FQNEAQ (reference sequence). This CDR3 region has 11 residues. CDR3 amino acids: CASSLAETQYF. Here the CDR3 DNA reads TGTGCCAGCAGCTTAGCGGAGACCCAGTACTTC.

The rearrangement joins TRBV6-1 to TRBJ1-2; D gene unclear. The CDR3 spans 14 residues. V lost 5 bases and J 2 bases, leaving 12 bases between the germline ends. CDR1 and CDR2 (germline): MNHNS, SASEGT. The CDR3 loop is CASSPQTSNYGYTF. CDR3 in DNA: TGTGCCAGCAGTCCACAGACCTCAAACTATGGCTACACCTTC.

The genes are TRBV29-1 and TRBJ2-3, with 8 bases aligning to TRBD2. The CDR3 contains 14 residues. The junction had 3 bases not matched to a gene; V was cut back by 3 bases and J by 1 base. Germline values: CDR1 SQVTM, CDR2 ANQGSEA. Here the CDR3 reads CSVDILAGTDTQYF. The CDR3 region has the DNA TGCAGCGTTGATATACTAGCGGGCACAGATACGCAGTATTTT.

The V and J genes are TRBV2 and TRBJ2-7, with D uncertain. Germline lookup yields CDR1 SNHLY and CDR2 FYNNEI. The CDR3 consists of 10 residues. V was shortened by 6 bases and J by 4 bases, with 4 bases between the two germline ends. CDR3: CASRVYEQYF. The CDR3 DNA reads as TGTGCCAGCAGGGTTTACGAGCAGTACTTC.

The chain has TRBV4-3 and TRBJ1-1; TRBD1 matches 9 bases. Looked up from germline, CDR1 is LGHNA and CDR2 is YSLEER. V lost 1 base to trimming and J lost 5 bases; unmatched junction nucleotides: 5. This CDR3 has 15 residues. The chain's CDR3 is CASSQARTGVTEAFF. CDR3 bases: TGCGCCAGCAGCCAAGCAAGGACAGGGGTTACTGAAGCTTTCTTT.

This clone showed up just a few times. The V gene is TRBV27, the J gene TRBJ1-1, with 8 bases aligning to TRBD1. The ends lost 5 bases at V and 5 bases at J; junction bases unmatched: 4. CDR3 length: 13 residues. CDR1 is MNHEY, CDR2 SMNVEV, per germline (reference sequence). The CDR3 DNA sequence: TGTGCCAGCAGTCGGACAGGGTTAACTGAAGCTTTCTTT. Amino acids: CASSRTGLTEAFF.

The gene calls are TRBV10-3 and TRBJ2-1; TRBD2 aligns across 9 bases. The V gene end was trimmed by 6 bases and the J gene end by 4 bases; junction bases not matched to a gene: 4. Germline CDR1 and CDR2: ENHRY and SYGVKD. The CDR3 loop spans 14 amino acids. The CDR3 sequence is CAIRLAGLYNEQFF. CDR3 DNA sequence: TGTGCCATCAGACTAGCGGGCCTATACAATGAGCAGTTCTTC.

The chain joins TRBV5-6 to TRBJ1-2, with D possibly matching TRBD1 (5 bases). The CDR3 has 15 residues. Trimming removed 2 bases at V and 1 base at J, with 12 bases between. The germline V gene has CDR1 SGHDT and CDR2 YYEEEE. The CDR3 region has the DNA TGTGCCAGCAGCTTACCGGGGACGCGTAACTATGGCTACACCTTC. Amino acid sequence: CASSLPGTRNYGYTF.

The gene calls are TRBV10-3 and TRBJ1-1; 7 nucleotides align to TRBD1. Looked up from germline, CDR1 is ENHRY and CDR2 is SYGVKD. This CDR3 has 14 amino acids. V dropped 4 bases and J dropped 3; count of bases not matched to a gene: 5. For the CDR3, the DNA is TGTGCCATCAGTGGACAGGGACGGGACACTGAAGCTTTCTTT. Translated, it gives CAISGQGRDTEAFF.

This chain links TRBV5-1 with TRBJ1-1, with 9 bases identical to TRBD1. CDR1 SGHRS and CDR2 YFSETQ come from the germline V gene. The CDR3 loop spans 14 amino acids. The V gene end was trimmed by 4 bases and the J gene end by 2 bases; junction bases not matched to a gene: 3. The DNA for the CDR3 is TGCGCCAGCAGCATGGACAGGGGTAACACTGAAGCTTTCTTT. It specifies CASSMDRGNTEAFF.

This chain joins TRBV1 and TRBJ2-5; the table calls TRBD2, which could not be checked here. TRBV1 is recorded as a pseudogene. CDR3 length: 22 amino acids. CDR3 sequence: CTSKRGDWTSGTRGLNKETQYF. For the CDR3, the DNA is TGCACCAGCAAGAGGGGGGATTGGACTAGCGGGACGAGGGGCCTAAATAAGGAGACCCAGTACTTC.

This clone was picked up one time. The junction differs from germline at one of its ends, possibly a read error. The V call is TRBV6-6, the J call TRBJ2-7; 7 nucleotides line up with TRBD2. CDR1 MNHNY and CDR2 SVGAGI come from the germline V gene (reference sequence). This CDR3 has 15 residues. The CDR3 loop is CTSTPTGGGSYEQYF. In nucleotides, the CDR3 is TGTACCAGCACCCCCACGGGGGGAGGATCCTACGAGCAGTACTTC.

This CDR3 reads CASSLKTGANYEQYF. The CDR3 DNA follows: TGTGCCAGCAGCTTAAAAACAGGGGCAAACTACGAGCAGTACTTC. This rearrangement joins TRBV11-3 to TRBJ2-7, with 7 positions matching TRBD1. J gave up 3 bases and V 2 bases, and 7 bases lay outside the gene matches. This CDR3 comprises 15 residues. Germline CDR1 is SGHNT and CDR2 is YENEEA. Looking up the rest from reference TRBV11-3 and TRBJ2-7 gives the full variable domain: EAGVVQSPRYKIIEKKQPVAFWCNPISGHNTLYWYLQNLGQGPELLIRYENEEAVDDSQLPKDRFSAERLKGVDSTLKIQPAELGDSAVYLCASSLKTGANYEQYFGPGTRLTVT.

The chain carries TRBV6-1 and TRBJ2-7, with a weak D call TRBD1 (6 bases). CDR1 and CDR2 from the germline V gene are MNHNS and SASEGT. V was shortened by 3 bases and J by 2 bases, with 14 bases between the two germline ends. This CDR3 comprises 15 residues. CDR3 sequence (DNA): TGTGCCAGCAGTGACCCGGACAGAGGAACCTACGAGCAGTACTTC. It translates to CASSDPDRGTYEQYF.

The chain couples TRBV6-5 to TRBJ2-7; D might be TRBD2 (5 bases). The germline V and J ends were trimmed by 5 bases and 0 bases, with 11 bases remaining between them. This CDR3 has 14 amino acids. Germline CDR1 reads MNHEY; CDR2 reads SVGAGI. CDR3 loop: CASSAGLLSYEQYF. In DNA, the CDR3 is TGTGCCAGCAGTGCCGGACTTCTCTCCTACGAGCAGTACTTC.

This clone was observed once. CDR3 nucleotide sequence: TGCGCCAGCAGCGCGGGACAGGCCAGCTCTGGAAACACCATATATTTT. Translated: CASSAGQASSGNTIYF. The V gene is TRBV5-1, the J gene TRBJ1-3, with 8 bases matching TRBD1. Germline trimming cut 4 bases from V and 0 bases from J; bases unmatched to any gene: 6. Germline CDR1 and CDR2: SGHRS and YFSETQ. The CDR3 totals 16 residues.

A note on this clone: A read error likely explains this, since a far larger clone differs by one base. The chain employs TRBV5-1 and TRBJ2-1; unclear D gene. V was shortened by 0 bases and J by 8 bases, with 12 bases between the two germline ends. The CDR3 extends over 14 amino acids. The germline CDR1 and CDR2 sequences are SGHRS and YFSETQ. Written as DNA, the CDR3 is TGCGCCAGCAGCTTGGCCCAGATGCTGGATGAGCAGTTCTTC. Protein product: CASSLAQMLDEQFF.

Remarks on this clone: This likely came from a read error, as a far larger clone is one base away. The same CDR3 is also encoded by other DNA sequences in this sample. This sequence joins TRBV5-6 and TRBJ1-3; no firm D call. CDR3 length equals 15 residues. Trimming pared 2 bases from V and 0 bases from J, leaving 9 bases between. Per germline, CDR1 SGHDT and CDR2 YYEEEE. The CDR3 region is CASSFLGSSGNTIYF. Written as DNA, the CDR3 is TGTGCCAGCAGCTTCCTGGGGAGCTCTGGAAACACCATATATTTT. Full variable domain (outside the CDR3, taken from reference TRBV5-6 and TRBJ1-3): DAGVTQSPTHLIKTRGQQVTLRCSPKSGHDTVSWYQQALGQGPQFIFQYYEEEERQRGNFPDRFSGHQFPNYSSELNVNALLLGDSALYLCASSFLGSSGNTIYFGEGSWLTVV.

The chain joins TRBV7-8 to TRBJ2-7; 14 positions agree with TRBD2. Germline lookup yields CDR1 SGHVS and CDR2 FQNEAQ. The CDR3 totals 18 residues. With V trimmed by 4 bases and J by 4 bases, 12 bases remained unmatched. In nucleotides, the CDR3 is TGTGCCAGCAGCTCCAGACTAGCGGGAGGGCCGGCGGTTTACGAGCAGTACTTC. Its protein product is CASSSRLAGGPAVYEQYF.

The gene calls are TRBV19 and TRBJ1-5; no clear D gene. Trimming left V 10 bases short and J 9 bases short, with 22 bases between. This CDR3 is built from 14 residues. Germline loops: CDR1 LNHDA, CDR2 SQIVND (reference sequence). CDR3 in amino acids: CAISSAASNRPQHF. In DNA, the CDR3 is TGTGCCATTTCCTCGGCAGCTTCCAATAGGCCCCAGCATTTT.

The V and J genes are TRBV11-2 and TRBJ2-1; 7 bases are shared with TRBD2. V lost 1 base to trimming and J lost 4 bases; unmatched junction nucleotides: 7. This CDR3 has 16 residues. Germline lookup yields CDR1 SGHAT and CDR2 FQNNGV. The CDR3 bases are TGTGCCAGCAGCTTAGTCGTGGCTAGCGGATACAATGAGCAGTTCTTC. Translation gives CASSLVVASGYNEQFF.

The CDR3 sequence: CASTPGLAGRRYF. CDR3 coding DNA: TGTGCCAGCACCCCGGGACTAGCGGGACGGAGGTACTTC. The chain links TRBV6-5 to TRBJ2-7, with 13 bases identical to TRBD2. Trimming took 7 bases from V and 12 from J; bases not matched to a gene: 9. The CDR3 length is 13 residues. Germline CDR1 reads MNHEY; CDR2 reads SVGAGI.

Remarks on this clone: The same CDR3 also results from other DNA sequences found in this sample. The chain recombines TRBV11-3 with TRBJ2-1; possibly TRBD1 for D (6 bases). In germline, CDR1 is SGHNT, CDR2 YENEEA. This CDR3 has 13 residues. V lost 5 bases, J lost 5 bases, and 10 bases lay in between. Written as DNA, the CDR3 is TGTGCCAGCAGCCCGACAGGAAACAATGAGCAGTTCTTC. This sequence encodes CASSPTGNNEQFF. Drawing the rest from reference TRBV11-3 and TRBJ2-1, the complete variable domain is EAGVVQSPRYKIIEKKQPVAFWCNPISGHNTLYWYLQNLGQGPELLIRYENEEAVDDSQLPKDRFSAERLKGVDSTLKIQPAELGDSAVYLCASSPTGNNEQFFGPGTRLTVL.

This clone was recorded a few times. This rearrangement joins TRBV28 to TRBJ2-7; D may be TRBD1 (8 bases). Germline CDR1 MDHEN, CDR2 SYDVKM. The CDR3 length is 15 residues. V lost 3 bases and J 6 bases, leaving 18 bases between the germline ends. Here the CDR3 DNA reads TGTGCCAGCAGTTTCGACAGGGGAGGGTTGGGCGAGCAGTACTTC. Its translation: CASSFDRGGLGEQYF. The full variable domain, its missing parts supplied by reference TRBV28 and TRBJ2-7, is DVKVTQSSRYLVKRTGEKVFLECVQDMDHENMFWYRQDPGLGLRLIYFSYDVKMKEKGDIPEGYSVSREKKERFSLILESASTNQTSMYLCASSFDRGGLGEQYFGPGTRLTVT.

This chain joins TRBV6-1 and TRBJ2-1, with 10 bases matching TRBD2. Germline V gene lookup returns CDR1 MNHNS and CDR2 SASEGT. V was clipped by 3 bases and J by 10 bases; unmatched bases: 9. The CDR3 has 15 amino acids. Written as DNA, the CDR3 is TGTGCCAGCAGTGAGAGGCTAGCGGGAGTATTAGAGCAGTTCTTC. Translation: CASSERLAGVLEQFF.

This clone was detected ten times or more. The chain couples TRBV6-5 to TRBJ2-1; D perhaps matches TRBD1 (6 bases). This CDR3 spans 16 amino acids. Germline V gene data show CDR1 as MNHEY and CDR2 as SVGAGI. The V and J ends lost 2 bases and 8 bases respectively, with 19 bases between them. CDR3 sequence (DNA): TGTGCCAGCAGTTACGCTCGCGTCAGGGGTTCGGATGAGCAGTTCTTC. Protein sequence: CASSYARVRGSDEQFF.

The chain uses TRBV28 and TRBJ2-2; 7 bases match TRBD1. Trimming cost V 3 bases and J 3 bases; bases outside gene matches: 7. Per the germline V gene, CDR1 is MDHEN and CDR2 is SYDVKM. There are 16 residues in the CDR3. In DNA form, the CDR3 reads TGTGCCAGCAGTTTCCCTAGGGGGCGTGACACCGGGGAGCTGTTTTTT. Its translation is CASSFPRGRDTGELFF.

This rearrangement joins TRBV7-9 to TRBJ1-1; weak D call: TRBD1 (6 bases). The CDR3 runs 16 residues. Germline loops: CDR1 SEHNR, CDR2 FQNEAQ (reference sequence). Trimming cost V 1 base and J 2 bases, with 14 bases left between them. The CDR3 DNA reads as TGTGCCAGCAGCTTAGAGGTTGGCAGGGGAAACACTGAAGCTTTCTTT. Translating it yields CASSLEVGRGNTEAFF.

There are a few counts of this clone. The genes are TRBV27 and TRBJ1-1; D might be TRBD1 (6 bases). The germline V gene has CDR1 MNHEY and CDR2 SMNVEV (reference sequence). The CDR3 sequence is 15 residues long. V was trimmed by 5 bases and J by 4 bases, leaving 17 bases between them. The CDR3 here is CASSQRQAGGTEAFF. The CDR3 DNA follows: TGTGCCAGCAGTCAACGACAGGCGGGGGGCACTGAAGCTTTCTTT.

This chain joins TRBV10-3 and TRBJ1-1, with 9 bases matching TRBD1. There are 17 residues in the CDR3. Trimming at V came to 0 bases and at J to 0 bases, leaving 5 bases not matched to a gene. Germline V gives CDR1 ENHRY, CDR2 SYGVKD. CDR3 in DNA: TGTGCCATCAGTGAGTCAATGACAGGGGGATTGAACACTGAAGCTTTCTTT. This sequence encodes CAISESMTGGLNTEAFF.